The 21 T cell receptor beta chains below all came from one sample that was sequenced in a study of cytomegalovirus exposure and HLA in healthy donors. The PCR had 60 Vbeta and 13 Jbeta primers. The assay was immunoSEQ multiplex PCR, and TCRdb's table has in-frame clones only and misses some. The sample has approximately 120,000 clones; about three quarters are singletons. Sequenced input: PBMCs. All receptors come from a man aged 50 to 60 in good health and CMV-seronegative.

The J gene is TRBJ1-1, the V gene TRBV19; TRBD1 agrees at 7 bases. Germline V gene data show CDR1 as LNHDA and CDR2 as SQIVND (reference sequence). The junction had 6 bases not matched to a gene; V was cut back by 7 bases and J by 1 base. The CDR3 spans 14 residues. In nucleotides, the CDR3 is TGTGCCAGTAAAAGCGGACAGGAGAACACTGAAGCTTTCTTT. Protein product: CASKSGQENTEAFF.

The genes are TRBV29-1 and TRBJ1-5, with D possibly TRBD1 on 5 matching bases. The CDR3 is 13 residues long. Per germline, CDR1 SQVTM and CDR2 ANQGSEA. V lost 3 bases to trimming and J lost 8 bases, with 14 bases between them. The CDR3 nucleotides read TGCAGCGTTGAGGGGGGAGGAGGAGAGCCCCAGCATTTT. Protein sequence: CSVEGGGGEPQHF. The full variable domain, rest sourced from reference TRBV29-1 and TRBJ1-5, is SAVISQKPSRDICQRGTSLTIQCQVDSQVTMMFWYRQQPGQSLTLIATANQGSEATYESGFVIDKFPISRPNLTFSTLTVSNMSPEDSSIYLCSVEGGGGEPQHFGDGTRLSIL.

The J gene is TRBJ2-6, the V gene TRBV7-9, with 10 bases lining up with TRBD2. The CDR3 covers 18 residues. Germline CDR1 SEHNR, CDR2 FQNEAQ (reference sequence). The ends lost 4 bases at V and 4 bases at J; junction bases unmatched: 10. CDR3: CASSSPPGLASGANVLTF. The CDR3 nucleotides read TGTGCCAGCAGCTCTCCGCCGGGACTAGCGAGCGGGGCCAACGTCCTGACTTTC.

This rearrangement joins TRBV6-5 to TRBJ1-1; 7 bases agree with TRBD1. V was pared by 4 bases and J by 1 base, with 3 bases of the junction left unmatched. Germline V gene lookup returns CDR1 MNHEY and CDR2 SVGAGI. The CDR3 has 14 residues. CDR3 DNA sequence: TGTGCCAGCAGTTTGACAGGGCAGAACACTGAAGCTTTCTTT. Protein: CASSLTGQNTEAFF.

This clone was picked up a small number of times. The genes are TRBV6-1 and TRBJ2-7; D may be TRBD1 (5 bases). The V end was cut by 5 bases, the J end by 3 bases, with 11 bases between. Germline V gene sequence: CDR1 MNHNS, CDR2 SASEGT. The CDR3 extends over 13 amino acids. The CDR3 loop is CASSSHTGYEQYV. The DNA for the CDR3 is TGTGCCAGCAGTTCCCATACAGGCTACGAGCAGTACGTC.

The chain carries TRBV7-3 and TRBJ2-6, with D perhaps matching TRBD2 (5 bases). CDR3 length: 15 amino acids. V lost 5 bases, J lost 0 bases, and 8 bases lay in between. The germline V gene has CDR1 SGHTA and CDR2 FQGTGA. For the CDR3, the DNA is TGTGCCAGCAGCCCTACTAGCTCTGGGGCCAACGTCCTGACTTTC. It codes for CASSPTSSGANVLTF.

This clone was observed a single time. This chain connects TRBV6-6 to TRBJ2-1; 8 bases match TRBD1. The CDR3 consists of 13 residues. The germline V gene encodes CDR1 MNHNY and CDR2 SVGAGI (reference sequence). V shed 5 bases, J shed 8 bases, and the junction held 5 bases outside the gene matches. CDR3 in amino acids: CASSLIQGDEQFF. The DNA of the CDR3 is TGTGCCAGCAGTCTAATACAGGGGGATGAGCAGTTCTTC.

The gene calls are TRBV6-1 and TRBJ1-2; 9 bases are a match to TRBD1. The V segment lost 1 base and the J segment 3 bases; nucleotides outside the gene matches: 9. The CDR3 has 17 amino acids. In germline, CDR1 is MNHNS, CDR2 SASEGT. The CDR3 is CASSEGRRTGGDYGYTF. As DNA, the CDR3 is TGTGCCAGCAGTGAAGGAAGGAGAACAGGGGGCGACTATGGCTACACCTTC.

For the CDR3, the DNA is TGTGCCAGCAGTGATTGGGCAGGGGGCAAATATGGCTACACCTTC. The encoded protein is CASSDWAGGKYGYTF. The chain carries TRBV2 and TRBJ1-2, with TRBD1 matching 8 bases. The CDR3 loop spans 15 amino acids. Trimming at V came to 3 bases and at J to 5 bases, leaving 8 bases not matched to a gene. Germline CDR1 SNHLY, CDR2 FYNNEI.

The CDR3 region has the DNA TGTGCCAGCAGGGGTCGAGGGTCCTATAATTCACCCCTCCACTTT. Its protein product is CASRGRGSYNSPLHF. This chain connects TRBV6-5 to TRBJ1-6; D not certain. Trimming shortened V by 6 bases and J by 1 base, and 10 bases separated the two germline ends. Germline CDR1 is MNHEY and CDR2 is SVGAGI. This CDR3 comprises 15 residues.

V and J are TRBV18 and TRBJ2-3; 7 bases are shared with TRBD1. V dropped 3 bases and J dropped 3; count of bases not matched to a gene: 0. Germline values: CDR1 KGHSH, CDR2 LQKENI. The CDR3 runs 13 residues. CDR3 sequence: CASSPGQTDTQYF. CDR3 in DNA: TGTGCCAGCTCACCGGGACAGACAGATACGCAGTATTTT.

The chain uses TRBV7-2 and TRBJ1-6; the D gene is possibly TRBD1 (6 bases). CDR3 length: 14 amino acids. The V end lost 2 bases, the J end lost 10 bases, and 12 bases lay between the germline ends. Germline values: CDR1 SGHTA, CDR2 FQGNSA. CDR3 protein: CASSLQGPNSPLHF. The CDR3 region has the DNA TGTGCCAGCAGCTTACAGGGGCCAAACTCACCCCTCCACTTT. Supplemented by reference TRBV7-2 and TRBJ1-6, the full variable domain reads GAGVSQSPSNKVTEKGKDVELRCDPISGHTALYWYRQSLGQGLEFLIYFQGNSAPDKSGLPSDRFSAERTGGSVSTLTIQRTQQEDSAVYLCASSLQGPNSPLHFGNGTRLTVT.

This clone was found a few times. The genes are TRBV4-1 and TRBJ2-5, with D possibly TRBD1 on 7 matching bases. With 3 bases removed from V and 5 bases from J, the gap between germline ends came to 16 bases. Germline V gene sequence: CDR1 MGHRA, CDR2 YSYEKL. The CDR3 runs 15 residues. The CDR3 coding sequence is TGCGCCAGCAGCCAGAGTCCAGGGGGGTATGAGACCCAGTACTTC. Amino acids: CASSQSPGGYETQYF.

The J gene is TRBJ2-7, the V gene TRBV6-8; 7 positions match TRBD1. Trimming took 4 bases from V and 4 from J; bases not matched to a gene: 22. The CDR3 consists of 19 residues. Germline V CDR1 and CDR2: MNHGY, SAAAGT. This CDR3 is CASSLRQGKGATSPYEQYV. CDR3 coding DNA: TGTGCCAGCAGTTTAAGGCAGGGAAAGGGGGCTACCTCCCCTTACGAGCAGTACGTC.

CDR3 nucleotides: TGTGCCAGCTCGCAAGGACAGGGGAGCTACGGAAACACCATATATTTT. Translating gives CASSQGQGSYGNTIYF. The V and J genes are TRBV18 and TRBJ1-3; 9 bases match TRBD1. CDR3 length: 16 amino acids. The V gene's germline CDR1 is KGHSH and CDR2 LQKENI. V gave up 6 bases and J gave up 4 bases; unmatched junction bases: 10.

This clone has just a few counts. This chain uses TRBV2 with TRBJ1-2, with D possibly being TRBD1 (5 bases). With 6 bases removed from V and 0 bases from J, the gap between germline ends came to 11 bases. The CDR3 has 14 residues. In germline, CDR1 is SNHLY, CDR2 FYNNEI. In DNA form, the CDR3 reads TGTGCCAGCAGGGGGGACTCCTCTAACTATGGCTACACCTTC. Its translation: CASRGDSSNYGYTF.

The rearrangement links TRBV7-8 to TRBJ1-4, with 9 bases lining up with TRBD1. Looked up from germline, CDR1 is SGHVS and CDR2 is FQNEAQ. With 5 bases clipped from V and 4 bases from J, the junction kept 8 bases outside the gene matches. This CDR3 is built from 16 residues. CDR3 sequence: CASSPRDRANNEKLFF. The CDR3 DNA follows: TGTGCCAGCAGCCCCCGGGACAGGGCAAATAATGAAAAACTGTTTTTT.

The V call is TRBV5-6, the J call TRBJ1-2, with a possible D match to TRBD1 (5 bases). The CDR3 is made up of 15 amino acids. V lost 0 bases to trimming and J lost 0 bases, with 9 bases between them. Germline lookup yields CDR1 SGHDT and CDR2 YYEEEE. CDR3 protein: CASSLDGGANYGYTF. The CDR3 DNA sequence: TGTGCCAGCAGCTTGGATGGGGGGGCTAACTATGGCTACACCTTC.

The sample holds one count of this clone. The CDR3 reads CASRSQGGEQFF. CDR3 DNA: TGTGCCAGCAGGAGCCAGGGGGGTGAGCAGTTCTTC. This chain connects TRBV6-1 to TRBJ2-1; a possible D gene is TRBD1 (7 bases). The germline V gene has CDR1 MNHNS and CDR2 SASEGT. V lost 6 bases and J 9 bases, leaving 12 bases between the germline ends. The CDR3 consists of 12 residues.

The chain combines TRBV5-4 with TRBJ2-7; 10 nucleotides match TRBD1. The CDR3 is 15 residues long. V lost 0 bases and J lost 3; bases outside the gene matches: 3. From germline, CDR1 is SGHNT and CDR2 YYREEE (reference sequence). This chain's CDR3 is CASSLVGTGDYEQYF. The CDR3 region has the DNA TGTGCCAGCAGCTTGGTGGGGACAGGGGACTACGAGCAGTACTTC.

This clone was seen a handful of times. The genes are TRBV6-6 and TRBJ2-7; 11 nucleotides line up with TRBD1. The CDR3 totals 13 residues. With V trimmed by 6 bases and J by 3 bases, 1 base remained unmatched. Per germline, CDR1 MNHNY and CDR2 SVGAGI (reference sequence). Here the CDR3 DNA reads TGTGCCAGCAGAGGGACAGGGGGCTACGAGCAGTACTTC. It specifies CASRGTGGYEQYF.